What follows describes a single T cell receptor (beta chain). Its antigen is unknown. The record has no base qualities; no much larger clone is one base away. CDR1 and CDR2 were assigned from the germline V gene as MNHNS and SASEGT. The CDR3 runs 15 amino acids, cysteine and phenylalanine included. Just CDR3 DNA is preserved here, 45 bases in frame from base 1. Compared with germline, V lacks 4 bases and J lacks 2 bases; bases without a gene match: 5. The donors were healthy, HIV-negative adults with no recently reported acute infections or vaccinations. Only Caucasian adults living in Nashville, Tennessee, USA were represented among the donors. CD4+ T cells were enriched by magnetic negative selection, after which naive cells were positively selected on CD45RA and the negative fraction was taken as the memory subset. Blood was obtained by leukapheresis, after which PBMCs were separated by Ficoll-Histopaque density gradient centrifugation and cryopreserved in liquid nitrogen vapor phase. Analytical flow cytometry was used to check the purity and quantity of every magnetically sorted T cell population. Each sorted fraction had its genomic DNA isolated and then quantified by UV absorbance on a Nanodrop 2000c.

This specimen comes from a study of shared clonotypes between healthy human individuals (dated by TCRdb to the early 2020s). Regarding the research as a whole: Three men and a couple of women, aged 18 to 49 years, made up the cohort. For each donor, three plates each were used for CD4 naive and CD4 memory, two plates were used for CD8 naive, and one plate was used for CD8 memory. To estimate repertoire size and how much clonotypes are shared between individuals, the study performed deep sequencing of blood TCR repertoires from a handful of healthy adults. Libraries were prepared and TCR repertoires were sequenced by different laboratories using diverse techniques, in order to increase sequencing depth and limit assay-specific biases. Between about 0.85 and 8.9 billion PBMCs per donor were obtained by leukapheresis.

Using the deep immunoSEQ assay, multiplex PCR amplified TCR CDR3 regions from genomic DNA. Extracted genomic DNA from each cell subset was spread evenly across all wells of several immunoSEQ 96-well plates, with each plate serving as a replicate. For sorted subsets, roughly 200 ng of genomic DNA, equivalent to 30,000 or so T cell genomes, went into each replicate PCR. Purified libraries were measured with a Qubit 3.0 fluorometer, size-checked on a Bioanalyzer 2100, and measured again with the KAPA Library Quantification kit. Every immunoSEQ 96-well plate was sequenced on a dedicated single-read 150-cycle Illumina NextSeq 550 flow cell. Processing in the source paper ran as follows. Because only junctional sequences without quality scores were contained in the immunoSEQ output, filtering matching that applied to full-length reads could not be performed. To assign V/J genes and CDR3, sequences were annotated using PyIR, a Python wrapper for IgBLAST v1.9, with IMGT germline references. Reads were filtered out if the reads had weak V/J assignments (E-value above 1e-6), no CDR3, stop codons, out-of-frame junctions, or ambiguous translated residues. V3J clonotypes were defined as sequences sharing the same inferred V gene, J gene, and CDR3 amino acid sequence. Percentage overlap between repertoires was computed as shared unique clonotypes divided by the size of the smaller repertoire. Repertoire richness was assessed with RTK rarefaction, the Chao1 estimator, and Recon v2.1 estimates of unobserved clonotypes. OLGA was used to compute generation probabilities for all TCRbeta clonotypes that the gDNA method yielded from four donors. Imported from immuneACCESS, the table was reduced by TCRdb to in-frame sequences with V and J called. These copies leave out some clones; in studies compared against another copy, an unresolved V gene accounts for under half, and the cause of the remainder is not known. The V and J calls and clone size are taken from that table; D and trimming were inferred from the DNA. For this sample the table gives fewer than 1.6 million clones, of which around 98.5% were detected only once. The top ten constitute under 0.45% of the sample.

Here is what the overall study found, with its caveats: Higher generation probabilities were observed for clonotypes shared by all four sorted-subset donors than for non-shared clonotypes. Because the study included a small number of donors, the genetic and exposure-history diversity represented was limited. About 5% of naive CD4, 3.5% of naive CD8, 2.3% of memory CD4, and 0.4% of memory CD8 clonotypes were shared across a few donors. Sampling was restricted to blood, and TCR repertoires in tissues likely differ from the TCR repertoires found in blood. Incomplete sequencing was indicated by rarefaction of sorted-subset datasets, despite the large sequencing depth. Larger estimated clonotype richness was generally found for naive subsets than for memory subsets. Based on pairwise subsampling, the degree of clonotype sharing among donors was expected to be affected by sequencing depth.

Sequenced sample: naive CD4+ T cells sorted from blood. The sample's cell subset or site, from its label and the paper: CD45RA+ positively selected. Recombination connected TRBV6-1 to TRBJ1-2; 9 bases in the junction line up with TRBD1. The TCR originated in a man aged 30 to 45 in good health. The CDR3 here reads CASSGQGGFNYGYTF. The nucleotides read TGTGCCAGCAGTGGACAGGGGGGTTTCAACTATGGCTACACCTTC.